This entry lists 11 T cell receptor beta chains sequenced from one sample in a study of cytomegalovirus exposure and HLA in healthy donors. In the PCR, 60 Vbeta and 13 Jbeta primers were used. Sequencing used immunoSEQ multiplex PCR; TCRdb keeps in-frame clones, though not all of them. The sample has some 180,000 clones, about 88% seen once. The sample comprised PBMCs. The source of these receptors is a man in his thirties or forties in good health and CMV-seropositive.

The V and J genes are TRBV9 and TRBJ1-1; perhaps TRBD1 as D (5 bases). V dropped 4 bases and J dropped 5 bases, with 21 bases sitting between them. Germline V gives CDR1 SGDLS, CDR2 YYNGEE. CDR3 length: 16 residues. The CDR3 bases are TGTGCCAGCAGCACCGGATGGGGGAGGGAAGAAACTGAAGCTTTCTTT. Translating gives CASSTGWGREETEAFF.

V usage is TRBV21-1 and J usage is TRBJ2-5; the D call TRBD2 from the table was never checked on the DNA. TRBV21-1 is a pseudogene segment. The CDR3 has 16 amino acids. In DNA, the CDR3 is TGTGCCAGCAGCAAAGAGGATAGCGGGAGGGAAGAGACCCAGTACTTC. Translation gives CASSKEDSGREETQYF.

The rearrangement uses TRBV5-1 and TRBJ2-1, with D tentatively TRBD2 (6 bases). V was clipped by 3 bases and J by 0 bases, with 10 bases between them. The CDR3 totals 15 residues. CDR1 is SGHRS and CDR2 is YFSETQ in the germline V gene. For the CDR3, the DNA is TGCGCCAGCAGCTCAGACGGGAGCTCCTACAATGAGCAGTTCTTC. Translating it yields CASSSDGSSYNEQFF.

The rearrangement links TRBV5-1 to TRBJ1-2, with TRBD1 matching 8 bases. In germline, CDR1 is SGHRS, CDR2 YFSETQ. V gave up 4 bases and J gave up 4 bases; unmatched junction bases: 9. The CDR3 totals 15 residues. The CDR3 DNA reads as TGCGCCAGCAGCGCCGGGACAGGTCGAGTCTATGGCTACACCTTC. It codes for CASSAGTGRVYGYTF.

V is TRBV9 and J is TRBJ2-1; 7 bases map to TRBD2. V lost 3 bases, J lost 8 bases, and 11 bases stayed unmatched. The CDR3 is 15 amino acids. CDR1 is SGDLS, CDR2 YYNGEE, per germline. The CDR3 nucleotides are TGTGCCAGCAGCGCCATCGGGACTACAATCTATGAGCAGTTCTTC. Its protein is CASSAIGTTIYEQFF.

This clone was seen only once. The chain employs TRBV6-5 and TRBJ1-1, with 7 bases lining up with TRBD1. Per germline, CDR1 MNHEY and CDR2 SVGAGI. This CDR3 has 15 residues. The junction had 2 bases not matched to a gene; V was cut back by 0 bases and J by 1 base. The DNA of the CDR3 is TGTGCCAGCAGTTACTCCGGGACAGCGAACACTGAAGCTTTCTTT. Encoded protein: CASSYSGTANTEAFF.

This clone was detected only once. The chain joins TRBV11-3 to TRBJ2-1; TRBD1 agrees at 7 bases. The CDR3 is 15 amino acids. The V gene end was trimmed by 3 bases and the J gene end by 5 bases; junction bases not matched to a gene: 7. The V gene's germline CDR1 is SGHNT and CDR2 YENEEA. The CDR3 reads CASSFRQGMDNEQFF. The DNA of the CDR3 is TGTGCCAGCAGCTTCAGACAGGGAATGGACAATGAGCAGTTCTTC.

This chain uses TRBV18 with TRBJ2-1; 12 positions match TRBD2. V lost 0 bases and J lost 2; bases outside the gene matches: 2. The V gene's germline CDR1 is KGHSH and CDR2 LQKENI. This CDR3 region has 17 residues. In nucleotides, the CDR3 is TGTGCCAGCTCACCACCGACTAGCGGGAGTGCCTACAATGAGCAGTTCTTC. It yields the protein CASSPPTSGSAYNEQFF.

V usage is TRBV6-1 and J usage is TRBJ2-7, with a tentative D call TRBD1 (5 bases). V was cut by 5 bases and J by 3 bases, with 11 bases left in between. This CDR3 comprises 13 residues. CDR1 is MNHNS and CDR2 is SASEGT in the germline V gene. CDR3 protein: CASSHTGFYEQYV. DNA for the CDR3: TGTGCCAGCAGTCACACAGGTTTCTACGAGCAGTACGTC.

V and J are TRBV7-2 and TRBJ2-5, with unresolved D. Germline CDR1 is SGHTA and CDR2 is FQGNSA. V gave up 2 bases and J gave up 5 bases, with 6 bases separating them. The CDR3 totals 12 residues. DNA of the CDR3: TGTGCCAGCAGCTTATCTATGGAGACCCAGTACTTC. As protein: CASSLSMETQYF.

This sequence joins TRBV4-2 and TRBJ1-2, with D perhaps matching TRBD1 (6 bases). V was clipped by 1 base and J by 8 bases, with 17 bases between them. The CDR3 loop spans 15 amino acids. CDR1 is LGHNA, CDR2 YNFKEQ, per germline. The CDR3 spells CASSQANDRGRGYTF. DNA for the CDR3: TGTGCCAGCAGCCAAGCGAATGATAGGGGGAGAGGCTACACCTTC.